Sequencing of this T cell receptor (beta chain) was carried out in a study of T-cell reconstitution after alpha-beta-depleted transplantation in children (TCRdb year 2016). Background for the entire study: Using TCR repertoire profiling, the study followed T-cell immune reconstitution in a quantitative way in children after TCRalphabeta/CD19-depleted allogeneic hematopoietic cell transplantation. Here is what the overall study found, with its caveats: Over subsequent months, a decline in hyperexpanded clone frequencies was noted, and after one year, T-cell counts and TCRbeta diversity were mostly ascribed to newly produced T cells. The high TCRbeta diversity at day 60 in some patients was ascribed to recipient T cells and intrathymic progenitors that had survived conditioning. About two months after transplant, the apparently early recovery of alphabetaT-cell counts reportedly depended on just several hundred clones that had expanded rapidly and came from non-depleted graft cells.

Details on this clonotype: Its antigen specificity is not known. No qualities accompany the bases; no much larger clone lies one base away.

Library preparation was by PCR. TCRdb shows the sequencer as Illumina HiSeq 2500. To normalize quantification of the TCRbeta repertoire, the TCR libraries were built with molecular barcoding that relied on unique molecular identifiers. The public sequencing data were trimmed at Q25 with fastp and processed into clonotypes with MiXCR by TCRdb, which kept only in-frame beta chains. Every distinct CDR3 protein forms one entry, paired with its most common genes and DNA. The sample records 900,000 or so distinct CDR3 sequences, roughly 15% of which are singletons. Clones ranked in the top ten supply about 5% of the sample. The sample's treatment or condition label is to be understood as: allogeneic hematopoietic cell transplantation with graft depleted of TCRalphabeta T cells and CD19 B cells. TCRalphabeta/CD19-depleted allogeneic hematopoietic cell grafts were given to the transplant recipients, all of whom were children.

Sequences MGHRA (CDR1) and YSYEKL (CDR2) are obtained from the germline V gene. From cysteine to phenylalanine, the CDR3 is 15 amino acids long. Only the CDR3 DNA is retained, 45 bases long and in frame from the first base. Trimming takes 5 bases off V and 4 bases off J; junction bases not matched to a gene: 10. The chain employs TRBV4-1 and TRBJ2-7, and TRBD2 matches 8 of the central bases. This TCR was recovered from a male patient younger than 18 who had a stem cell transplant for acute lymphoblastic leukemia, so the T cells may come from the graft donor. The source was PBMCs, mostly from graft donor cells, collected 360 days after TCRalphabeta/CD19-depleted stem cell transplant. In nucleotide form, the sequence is TGCGCCAGCAGCGCAGAATCAGCGGGAGCATACGAGCAGTACTTC. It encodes CASSAESAGAYEQYF.